The clone carrying this TCR beta chain has a single count. The sample originates from a study of blood T cell repertoires in COVID-19. Study-wide background: T cells, B-cell-depleted T cells, or PBMCs supplied cDNA or gDNA.

Per the original data handling: Using reference gene primer amplification, nucleated cell counts were estimated. The assay was immunoSEQ multiplex PCR, and TCRdb's table has in-frame clones only and misses some. Clonal size and the V and J genes are those of that table, whereas D and trimming came from the DNA. This table has 150,000 to 190,000 clones, roughly nine tenths appearing once. The TCR originated in a woman aged 40 to 50 with acute or convalescent COVID-19. Sequencing was carried out using peripheral blood.

Written as DNA, the CDR3 is TGTGCCAGCAGCTTGGGCAGGGACAGAATGAACACTGAAGCTTTCTTT. Translating it yields CASSLGRDRMNTEAFF. The V and J genes are TRBV5-4 and TRBJ1-1, with TRBD1 identical over 7 bases. V gave up 0 bases and J gave up 0 bases; unmatched junction bases: 5. CDR1 is SGHNT, CDR2 YYREEE, per germline (reference sequence). The CDR3 runs 16 residues.